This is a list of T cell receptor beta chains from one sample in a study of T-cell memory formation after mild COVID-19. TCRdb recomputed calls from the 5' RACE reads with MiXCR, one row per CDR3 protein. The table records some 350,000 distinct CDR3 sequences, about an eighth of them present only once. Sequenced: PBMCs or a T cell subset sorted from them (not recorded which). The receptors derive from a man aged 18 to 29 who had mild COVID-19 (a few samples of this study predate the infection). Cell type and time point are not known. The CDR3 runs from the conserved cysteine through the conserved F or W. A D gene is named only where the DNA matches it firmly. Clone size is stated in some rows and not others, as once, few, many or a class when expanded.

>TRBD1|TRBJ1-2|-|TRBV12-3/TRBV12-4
TGTGCCAGCAGTCAGGGACAGGAGCATGGCTACACCTTC
CASSQGQEHGYTF
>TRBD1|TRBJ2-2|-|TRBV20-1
TGCAGTGCTAAACAGGGGATCGGGGAGCTGTTTTTT
CSAKQGIGELFF
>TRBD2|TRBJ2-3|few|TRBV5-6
TGTGCCAGCAGCGCAATCCGGGGGGACCCTAGCACAGATACGCAGTATTTT
CASSAIRGDPSTDTQYF
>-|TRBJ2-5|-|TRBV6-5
TGTGCCAGCAGATGGACTCCGGGACATACTCAAGAGACCCAGTACTTC
CASRWTPGHTQETQYF
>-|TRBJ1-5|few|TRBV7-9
TGTGCCAGCAGCTTAGAACAGGGTGATCAGCCCCAGCATTTT
CASSLEQGDQPQHF
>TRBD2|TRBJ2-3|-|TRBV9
TGTGCCAGCAGCGACCACGAGCGGGGGGGATCAGATACGCAGTATTTT
CASSDHERGGSDTQYF
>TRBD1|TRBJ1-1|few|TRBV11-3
TGTGCCAGCAGCTTCTTACGGGACAGTGAAGCTTTCTTT
CASSFLRDSEAFF
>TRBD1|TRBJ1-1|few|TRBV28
TGTGCCAGCAATAAACAGGGGGCCGCTGAAGCTTTCTTT
CASNKQGAAEAFF
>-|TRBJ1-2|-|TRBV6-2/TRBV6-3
TGTGCCAGCAGTTACGGAGGGCGAACCAACTATGGCTACACCTTC
CASSYGGRTNYGYTF
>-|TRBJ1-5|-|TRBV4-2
TGTGCCAGCAGCCAAGATCTAGGGTGGAATCAGCCCCAGCATTTT
CASSQDLGWNQPQHF
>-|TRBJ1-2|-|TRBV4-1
TGCGCCAGCAGCCGGGACCTCGAGGGAGGCTACACCTTC
CASSRDLEGGYTF
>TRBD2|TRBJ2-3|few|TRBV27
TGTGCCAGCAGCCCAGCGGGGGCCAGAACAGATACGCAGTATTTT
CASSPAGARTDTQYF
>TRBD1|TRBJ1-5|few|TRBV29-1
TGCAGCGTTGGGGGACAGGGTAACGATCAGCCCCAGCATTTT
CSVGGQGNDQPQHF
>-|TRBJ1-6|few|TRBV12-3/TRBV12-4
TGTGCCAGCAGTTCCAACAGGGTTCACTCACCCCTCCACTTT
CASSSNRVHSPLHF
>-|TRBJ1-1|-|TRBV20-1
TGCAGTGCTAGAGATTGGGCAGGGAACACTGAAGCTTTCTTT
CSARDWAGNTEAFF
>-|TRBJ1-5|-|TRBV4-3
TGCGCCAGCAGCGGGAATCGCAATCAGCCCCAGCATTTT
CASSGNRNQPQHF
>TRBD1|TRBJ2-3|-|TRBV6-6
TGTGCCAGCAGTTACGCAGGGGGCAGGTCGTATTCAGATACGCAGTATTTT
CASSYAGGRSYSDTQYF
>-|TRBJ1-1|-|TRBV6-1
TGTGCCAGCAGTGAGCAAGGGCTCGGCACTGAAGCTTTCTTT
CASSEQGLGTEAFF
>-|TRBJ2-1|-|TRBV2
TGTGCCAGCAGTTTAAAGTTCGACAATGAGCAGTTCTTC
CASSLKFDNEQFF
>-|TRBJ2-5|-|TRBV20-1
TGCAGTGCCTCCCATTCCACTGTGCTGGAGACCCAGTACTTC
CSASHSTVLETQYF
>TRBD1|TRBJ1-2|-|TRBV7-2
TGTGCCAGCAGTTTCGCACCCCAGACAGGGAGATACTATGGCTACACCTTC
CASSFAPQTGRYYGYTF
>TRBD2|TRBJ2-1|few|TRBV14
TGTGCCAGCAGCCACATTAGCGGGGGAGAGGATGAGCAGTTCTTC
CASSHISGGEDEQFF
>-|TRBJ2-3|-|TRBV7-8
TGTGCCAGCAGCTTAGCGCCCCCCGGGTACACAGATACGCAGTATTTT
CASSLAPPGYTDTQYF
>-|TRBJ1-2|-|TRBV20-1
TGCAGTGCTAGTGGGTCGCATGGCTACACCTTC
CSASGSHGYTF
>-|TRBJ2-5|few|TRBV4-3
TGCGCCAGCAGCCTAAGGCCTGGGGGGGGCGGAGGAGAGACCCAGTACTTC
CASSLRPGGGGGETQYF
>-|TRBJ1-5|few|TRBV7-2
TGTGCCAGCAGCTTCACAGGGACGGGGAGCAATCAGCCCCAGCATTTT
CASSFTGTGSNQPQHF
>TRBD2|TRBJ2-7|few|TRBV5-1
TGCGCCAGCAGCTTGGGGCTAGCGGGGATCAACGAGCAGTACTTC
CASSLGLAGINEQYF
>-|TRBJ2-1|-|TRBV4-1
TGCGCCAGCAGCCAGTCCCAGGGGGGGAACAATGAGCAGTTCTTC
CASSQSQGGNNEQFF
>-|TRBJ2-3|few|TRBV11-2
TGTGCCAGCAGCTTAGTGGGACGCTCACCGGATACGCAGTATTTT
CASSLVGRSPDTQYF
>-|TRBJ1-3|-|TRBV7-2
TGTGCCAGCAGCTCTCATATGGCTGGAAACACCATATATTTT
CASSSHMAGNTIYF
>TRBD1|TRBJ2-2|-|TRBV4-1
TGCGCCAGCAGCTGGGGGACAGGGGACACCGGGGAGCTGTTTTTT
CASSWGTGDTGELFF
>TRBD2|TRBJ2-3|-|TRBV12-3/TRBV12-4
TGTGCCAGTGACCGGGAGGGACTTCCAACCCCCGCTAAGACGTATTTT
CASDREGLPTPAKTYF
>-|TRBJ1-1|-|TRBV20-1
TGCAGTGCCGACAGATTCATGAACACTGAAGCTTTCTTT
CSADRFMNTEAFF
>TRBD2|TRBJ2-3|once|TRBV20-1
TGCAGTGCCGAGAACGCGGGGGAGAGCACAGATACGCAGTATTTT
CSAENAGESTDTQYF
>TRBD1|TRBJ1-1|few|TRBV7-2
TGTGCCAGCAGCTACCCCCGGGACAGGGCCACTGAAGCTTTCTTT
CASSYPRDRATEAFF
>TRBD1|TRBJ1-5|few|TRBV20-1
TGCAGTGCAGTCCGACAGGGCATGAGCAATCAGCCCCAGCATTTT
CSAVRQGMSNQPQHF
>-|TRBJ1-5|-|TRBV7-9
TGTGCCAGCACCAAGCGGGGTTGGCAGCCCCAGCATTTT
CASTKRGWQPQHF
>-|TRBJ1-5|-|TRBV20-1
TGCAGTGGTCGTATTGGGACGGGCCAGCCCCAGCATTTT
CSGRIGTGQPQHF
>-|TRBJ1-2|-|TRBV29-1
TGCAGCGCTGGTGGGCCCAACTATGGCTACACCTTC
CSAGGPNYGYTF
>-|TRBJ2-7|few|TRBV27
TGTGCCAGCAGTCCCTGGGGGAACTCCTACGAGCAGTACTTC
CASSPWGNSYEQYF
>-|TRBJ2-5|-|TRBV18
TGTGCCAGCTCAAGCCGGGACTCCCAAGAGACCCAGTACTTC
CASSSRDSQETQYF
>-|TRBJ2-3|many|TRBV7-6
TGTGCCAGCAGTCGGGCCGGAGCTACCACAGATACGCAGTATTTT
CASSRAGATTDTQYF
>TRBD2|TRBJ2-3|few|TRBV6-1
TGTGCCAGCTGGCTAGCGGGGGAGAACTGGGATACGCAGTATTTT
CASWLAGENWDTQYF
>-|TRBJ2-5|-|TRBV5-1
TGCGCCAGCAAGCGTTCGTACCAAGAGACCCAGTACTTC
CASKRSYQETQYF
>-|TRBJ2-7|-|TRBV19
TGTGCCAGTAGTGTAGGGGAGGCCGGTGCCTCCTACGAGCAGTACTTC
CASSVGEAGASYEQYF
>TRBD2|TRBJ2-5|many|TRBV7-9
TGTGTTTCTTTGCGGGGGAAGTACCAAGAGACCCAGTACTTC
CVSLRGKYQETQYF
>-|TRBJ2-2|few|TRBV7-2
TGTGCCAGCAGCTTATTGAGGAACACCGGGGAGCTGTTTTTT
CASSLLRNTGELFF
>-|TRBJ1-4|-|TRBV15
TGTGCCACCAGCAGAGATCCCAGGGTCGAAAAACTGTTTTTT
CATSRDPRVEKLFF
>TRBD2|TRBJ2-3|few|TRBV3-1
TGTGCCAGCAGGGGCACAACCGGGACTAGCGACACAGATACGCAGTATTTT
CASRGTTGTSDTDTQYF
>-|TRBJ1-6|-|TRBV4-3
TGCGCCAGCAGCCAAGATTCCCGGGACGGGTCACCCCTCCACTTT
CASSQDSRDGSPLHF
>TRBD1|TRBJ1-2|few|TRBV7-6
TGTGCCAGCAGTCCCACAGGGGGCTTTCATGGCTACACCTTC
CASSPTGGFHGYTF
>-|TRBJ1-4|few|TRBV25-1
TGTGCCAGCAGGACCATTAATGAAAAACTGTTTTTT
CASRTINEKLFF